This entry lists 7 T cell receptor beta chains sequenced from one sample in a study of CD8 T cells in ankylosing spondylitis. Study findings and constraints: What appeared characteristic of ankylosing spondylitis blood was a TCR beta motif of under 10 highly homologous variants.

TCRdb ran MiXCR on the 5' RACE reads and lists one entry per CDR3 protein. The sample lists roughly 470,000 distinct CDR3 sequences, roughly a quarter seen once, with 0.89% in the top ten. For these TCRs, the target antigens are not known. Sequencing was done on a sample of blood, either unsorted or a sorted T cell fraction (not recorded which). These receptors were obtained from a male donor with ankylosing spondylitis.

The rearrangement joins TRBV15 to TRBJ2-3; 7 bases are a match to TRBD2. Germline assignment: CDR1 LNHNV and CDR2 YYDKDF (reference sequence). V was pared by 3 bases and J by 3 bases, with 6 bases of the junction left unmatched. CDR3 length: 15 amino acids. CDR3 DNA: TGTGCCACCAGCAGGGATCGGACTAGAACAGATACGCAGTATTTT. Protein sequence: CATSRDRTRTDTQYF.

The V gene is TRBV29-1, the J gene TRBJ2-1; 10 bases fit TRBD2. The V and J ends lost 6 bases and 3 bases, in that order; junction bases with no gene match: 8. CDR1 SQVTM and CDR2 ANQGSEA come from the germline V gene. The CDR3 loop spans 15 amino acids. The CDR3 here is CSVGELAGNYNEQFF. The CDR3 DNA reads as TGCAGCGTGGGCGAACTAGCGGGAAACTACAATGAGCAGTTCTTC.

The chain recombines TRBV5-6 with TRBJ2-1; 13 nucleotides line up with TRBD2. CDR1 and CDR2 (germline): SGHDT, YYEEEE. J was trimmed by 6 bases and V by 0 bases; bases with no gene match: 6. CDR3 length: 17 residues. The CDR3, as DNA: TGTGCCAGCAGCTTGGCCGAAGGACTAGCGGGAGCCAATGAGCAGTTCTTC. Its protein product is CASSLAEGLAGANEQFF.

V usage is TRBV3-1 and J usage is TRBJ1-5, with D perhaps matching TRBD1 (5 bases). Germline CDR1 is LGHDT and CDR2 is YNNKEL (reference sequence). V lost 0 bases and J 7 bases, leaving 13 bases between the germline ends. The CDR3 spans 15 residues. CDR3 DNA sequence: TGTGCCAGCAGCCAAGAGCTAGGGGCTTGGCAGCCCCAGCATTTT. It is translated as CASSQELGAWQPQHF.

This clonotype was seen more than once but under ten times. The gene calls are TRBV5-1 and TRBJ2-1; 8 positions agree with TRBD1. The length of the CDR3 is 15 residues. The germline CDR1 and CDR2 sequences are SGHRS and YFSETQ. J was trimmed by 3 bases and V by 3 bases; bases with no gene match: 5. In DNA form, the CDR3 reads TGCGCCAGCAGCTACGACAGGGGATTCTACAATGAGCAGTTCTTC. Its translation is CASSYDRGFYNEQFF.

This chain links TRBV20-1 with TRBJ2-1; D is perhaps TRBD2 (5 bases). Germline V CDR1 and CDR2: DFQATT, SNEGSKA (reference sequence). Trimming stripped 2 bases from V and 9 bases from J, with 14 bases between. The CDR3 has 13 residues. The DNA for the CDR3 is TGCAGTGCTAGACCGAACCCTAGCACTGAGCAGTTCTTC. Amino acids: CSARPNPSTEQFF.

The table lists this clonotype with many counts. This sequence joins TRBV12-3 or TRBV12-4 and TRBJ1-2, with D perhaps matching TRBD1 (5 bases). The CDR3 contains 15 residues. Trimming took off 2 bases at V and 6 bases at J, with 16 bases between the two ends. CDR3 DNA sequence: TGTGCCAGCAGTTTATCGGGCAGGGTAGGGGATGGCTACACCTTC. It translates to CASSLSGRVGDGYTF.